The rows below give T cell receptor beta chains drawn from one sample of a study of T cells in Graves' hyperthyroidism and ophthalmopathy. TCRdb reanalysed the multiplex PCR reads using MiXCR and keeps one entry per CDR3 protein. In the table there are about 400,000 distinct CDR3 sequences, 14% of which are singletons. Source material: blood. Receptors were obtained from a woman in her twenties or thirties with Graves' ophthalmopathy. The CDR3 runs from the conserved cysteine through the conserved F or W. Size tells how often a clone was seen (once, few, many) or the class of an expanded clone, and some rows leave it out.

CASRAGRYTEAFF TRBV3-1 13 TRBJ1-1 many
CASSLDRFNYGYTF TRBV18 14 TRBJ1-2 many
CASSVVRTADLDTQYF TRBV9 16 TRBJ2-3 many
CASTAAVRDTQYF TRBV2 13 TRBJ2-3 many
CASSQVGAGELFF TRBV4-2 13 TRBJ2-2 .
CSARDIAGLTDTQYF TRBV20-1 15 TRBJ2-3 many
CASSLEDNEQFF TRBV7-9 12 TRBJ2-1 many
CATKWGQGPYEQYF TRBV6-1 14 TRBJ2-7 many
CASSFEGDRYEQYF TRBV7-2 14 TRBJ2-7 few
CATGGRGNYGYTF TRBV14 13 TRBJ1-2 few
CATQRGGGETQYF TRBV24-1 13 TRBJ2-5 many
CAYPNPGQVVSQPQHF TRBV30 16 TRBJ1-5 many
CASSLRTSRGFTDTQYF TRBV7-2 17 TRBJ2-3 many
CASSLAVPSAGRNQPQHF TRBV7-8 18 TRBJ1-5 many
CSAETPPRGQGYGYTF TRBV20-1 16 TRBJ1-2 many
CASSYPFTGELFF TRBV6-1 13 TRBJ2-2 few
CASSFDRFTDTQYF TRBV28 14 TRBJ2-3 many
CASSSGLAGNEQFF TRBV27 14 TRBJ2-1 many
CASSTSGGNTEAFF TRBV7-9 14 TRBJ1-1 many
CASSDQGRGPLHF TRBV2 13 TRBJ1-6 many
CASSLDRVGLGEAFF TRBV7-8 15 TRBJ1-1 many
CASSYLDKNIQYF TRBV28 13 TRBJ2-4 many
CSARDLAATMGHTYNEQFF TRBV20-1 19 TRBJ2-1 .
CASSEDGLIQPQHF TRBV5-1 14 TRBJ1-5 few
CASSPGHHSTDTQYF TRBV18 15 TRBJ2-3 many
CASSRRLYEQYF TRBV11-2 12 TRBJ2-7 many
CASRGVANIQYF TRBV25-1 12 TRBJ2-4 .
CSARVETEIYGYTF TRBV20-1 14 TRBJ1-2 many
CASSEKFSGGPGDTQYF TRBV10-1 17 TRBJ2-3 .
CASRTGASYNEQFF TRBV7-9 14 TRBJ2-1 many
CASAPRDISNQPQHF TRBV6-1 15 TRBJ1-5 few